These T cell receptor beta chains were read from a single sample in a study of OX40 agonist ivuxolimab in advanced cancers. Sequencing used immunoSEQ multiplex PCR; TCRdb keeps in-frame clones, though not all of them. The profile shows more than 40,000 clones, 88% of them singletons. The sequencing used CD4+ or CD8+ T cells sorted from blood, collected in a trial of the OX40 agonist ivuxolimab. The source of these receptors is an adult with an advanced solid tumor such as melanoma, head and neck, liver or kidney cancer. Each CDR3 is given with its conserved first and last residue. Each record gives: J gene, clone size, V gene, D gene, CDR3 protein, CDR3 DNA. The D gene is left open where the match is weak. The size field is filled for only some rows; it gives once, few, many or a size class.

j_gene: TRBJ2-7; abundance: .; v_gene: TRBV6-1; d_gene: .; CDR3aa: CASRTDPFLYEQYF; CDR3nt: TGTGCCAGCAGGACAGACCCTTTCCTTTACGAGCAGTACTTC
j_gene: TRBJ2-2; abundance: .; v_gene: TRBV6-5; d_gene: .; CDR3aa: CASSYWDINTGELFF; CDR3nt: TGTGCCAGCAGTTACTGGGACATCAACACCGGGGAGCTGTTTTTT
j_gene: TRBJ1-1; abundance: .; v_gene: TRBV7-2; d_gene: .; CDR3aa: CASSILEGTEAFF; CDR3nt: TGTGCCAGCAGCATACTTGAGGGCACTGAAGCTTTCTTT
j_gene: TRBJ1-2; abundance: .; v_gene: TRBV5-6; d_gene: TRBD1; CDR3aa: CASSPGTVSGYTF; CDR3nt: TGTGCCAGCAGCCCCGGGACAGTGTCTGGCTACACCTTC
j_gene: TRBJ1-1; abundance: .; v_gene: TRBV27; d_gene: .; CDR3aa: CASSLLANTEAFF; CDR3nt: TGTGCCAGCAGTTTATTGGCGAACACTGAAGCTTTCTTT
j_gene: TRBJ2-7; abundance: .; v_gene: TRBV28; d_gene: .; CDR3aa: CASSSPPGGPSSYEQYF; CDR3nt: TGTGCCAGCAGTTCCCCCCCCGGCGGCCCGAGCTCCTACGAGCAGTACTTC
j_gene: TRBJ2-5; abundance: .; v_gene: TRBV7-2; d_gene: .; CDR3aa: CASSFGLQETQYF; CDR3nt: TGTGCCAGCAGCTTCGGGCTCCAAGAGACCCAGTACTTC
j_gene: TRBJ2-7; abundance: .; v_gene: TRBV27; d_gene: .; CDR3aa: CASSSDTRGRGEQYF; CDR3nt: TGTGCCAGCAGTTCGGATACCAGGGGTCGGGGCGAGCAGTACTTC
j_gene: TRBJ1-1; abundance: .; v_gene: TRBV4-2; d_gene: .; CDR3aa: CASSLGEGEQTEAFF; CDR3nt: TGTGCCAGCAGCCTGGGGGAAGGGGAACAGACTGAAGCTTTCTTT
j_gene: TRBJ1-2; abundance: .; v_gene: TRBV29-1; d_gene: TRBD1; CDR3aa: CSVESGGYGYTF; CDR3nt: TGCAGCGTTGAGTCAGGGGGCTATGGCTACACCTTC
j_gene: TRBJ2-1; abundance: once; v_gene: TRBV19; d_gene: TRBD2; CDR3aa: CASSMIAGGYNEQFF; CDR3nt: TGTGCCAGTAGTATGATAGCGGGGGGCTACAATGAGCAGTTCTTC
j_gene: TRBJ1-5; abundance: .; v_gene: TRBV19; d_gene: .; CDR3aa: CASSGPGRGEGQPQHF; CDR3nt: TGTGCCAGCTCGGGCCCGGGCAGGGGAGAGGGCCAGCCCCAGCATTTT
j_gene: TRBJ2-1; abundance: .; v_gene: TRBV18; d_gene: .; CDR3aa: CASSPLGPPPSSYNEQFF; CDR3nt: TGTGCCAGCTCACCTTTGGGACCTCCTCCGAGCTCCTACAATGAGCAGTTCTTC
j_gene: TRBJ2-3; abundance: .; v_gene: TRBV10-1; d_gene: TRBD2; CDR3aa: CASSTGLAGDDTQYF; CDR3nt: TGCGCCAGCAGTACGGGACTAGCGGGAGATGATACGCAGTATTTT
j_gene: TRBJ2-5; abundance: .; v_gene: TRBV19; d_gene: TRBD1; CDR3aa: CASSVDRGLETQYF; CDR3nt: TGTGCCAGTAGTGTCGACAGGGGATTAGAGACCCAGTACTTC
j_gene: TRBJ1-4; abundance: .; v_gene: TRBV5-5; d_gene: .; CDR3aa: CASSLGVSSMNEKLFF; CDR3nt: TGTGCCAGCAGCCTAGGAGTTTCGTCAATGAATGAAAAACTGTTTTTT
j_gene: TRBJ2-1; abundance: .; v_gene: TRBV7-2; d_gene: TRBD1; CDR3aa: CASSDRAGEQFF; CDR3nt: TGTGCCAGCAGCGACAGGGCTGGGGAGCAGTTCTTC
j_gene: TRBJ2-1; abundance: .; v_gene: TRBV12-5; d_gene: TRBD2; CDR3aa: CASGFGGALPGLAGGPVLGEQFF; CDR3nt: TGTGCTAGTGGTTTCGGGGGAGCACTACCGGGACTAGCGGGAGGGCCGGTTCTAGGTGAGCAGTTCTTC
j_gene: TRBJ1-2; abundance: .; v_gene: TRBV2; d_gene: .; CDR3aa: CANSRVNYGYTF; CDR3nt: TGTGCCAACTCTAGGGTAAACTATGGCTACACCTTC
j_gene: TRBJ2-5; abundance: .; v_gene: TRBV5-4; d_gene: TRBD2; CDR3aa: CASSAASGSGQETQYF; CDR3nt: TGTGCCAGCAGCGCCGCTAGCGGGAGTGGCCAAGAGACCCAGTACTTC
j_gene: TRBJ1-5; abundance: .; v_gene: TRBV19; d_gene: .; CDR3aa: CASRFAPPRNQPQHF; CDR3nt: TGTGCCAGTAGGTTTGCGCCTCCTCGCAATCAGCCCCAGCATTTT
j_gene: TRBJ1-1; abundance: .; v_gene: TRBV19; d_gene: .; CDR3aa: CASSVGGFTEAFF; CDR3nt: TGTGCCAGTAGTGTGGGGGGCTTCACTGAAGCTTTCTTT
j_gene: TRBJ2-1; abundance: .; v_gene: TRBV9; d_gene: .; CDR3aa: CASSVKAEGVGQFF; CDR3nt: TGTGCCAGCAGCGTAAAAGCGGAGGGAGTAGGGCAGTTCTTC
j_gene: TRBJ1-2; abundance: medium-sized; v_gene: TRBV7-9; d_gene: .; CDR3aa: CASSLVTGGGGYTF; CDR3nt: TGTGCCAGCAGCTTAGTAACCGGGGGAGGTGGCTACACCTTC
j_gene: TRBJ2-1; abundance: .; v_gene: TRBV9; d_gene: .; CDR3aa: CASSVASGGWDNEQFF; CDR3nt: TGTGCCAGCAGCGTAGCTTCCGGGGGCTGGGATAATGAGCAGTTCTTC
j_gene: TRBJ1-5; abundance: .; v_gene: TRBV30; d_gene: .; CDR3aa: CAWSDTRGLNQPQHF; CDR3nt: TGTGCCTGGAGTGATACCAGGGGTCTCAATCAGCCCCAGCATTTT
j_gene: TRBJ1-3; abundance: once; v_gene: TRBV25-1; d_gene: .; CDR3aa: CASRGSGNTIYF; CDR3nt: TGTGCCAGCAGGGGTTCTGGAAACACCATATATTTT
j_gene: TRBJ1-2; abundance: .; v_gene: TRBV5-4; d_gene: TRBD1; CDR3aa: CASSPGQGLGGYTF; CDR3nt: TGTGCCAGCAGCCCAGGACAGGGCCTCGGGGGCTACACCTTC
j_gene: TRBJ1-2; abundance: .; v_gene: TRBV7-2; d_gene: TRBD1; CDR3aa: CASSSGQGAHLGYTF; CDR3nt: TGTGCCAGCAGCTCCGGACAGGGGGCTCACTTGGGCTACACCTTC
j_gene: TRBJ1-2; abundance: .; v_gene: TRBV5-4; d_gene: .; CDR3aa: CASSPSRDGLYGYTF; CDR3nt: TGTGCCAGCAGCCCTTCCCGGGACGGGCTCTATGGCTACACCTTC
j_gene: TRBJ1-2; abundance: once; v_gene: TRBV14; d_gene: TRBD1; CDR3aa: CASSQVGTGAYGYTF; CDR3nt: TGTGCCAGCAGCCAAGTTGGGACAGGGGCCTATGGCTACACCTTC
j_gene: TRBJ1-5; abundance: .; v_gene: TRBV10-2; d_gene: .; CDR3aa: CATGREGDGQPQHF; CDR3nt: TGCGCCACCGGCCGGGAGGGGGATGGGCAGCCCCAGCATTTT
j_gene: TRBJ2-5; abundance: .; v_gene: TRBV7-7; d_gene: .; CDR3aa: CASSLDQQETQYF; CDR3nt: TGTGCCAGCAGCTTAGACCAGCAAGAGACCCAGTACTTC
j_gene: TRBJ2-2; abundance: .; v_gene: TRBV2; d_gene: TRBD1; CDR3aa: CASRGQGPNTGELFF; CDR3nt: TGTGCCAGCAGAGGACAGGGCCCGAACACCGGGGAGCTGTTTTTT
j_gene: TRBJ2-2; abundance: .; v_gene: TRBV7-9; d_gene: .; CDR3aa: CASILLVNTGELFF; CDR3nt: TGTGCCAGCATCCTCTTAGTAAACACCGGGGAGCTGTTTTTT
j_gene: TRBJ1-5; abundance: .; v_gene: TRBV12-5; d_gene: TRBD1; CDR3aa: CASGQGQGSNQPQHF; CDR3nt: TGTGCTAGTGGTCAGGGACAGGGGAGCAATCAGCCCCAGCATTTT
j_gene: TRBJ1-1; abundance: .; v_gene: TRBV10-2; d_gene: TRBD1; CDR3aa: CASSLTGDVNTEAFF; CDR3nt: TGCGCCAGCAGTTTGACAGGGGACGTTAACACTGAAGCTTTCTTT
j_gene: TRBJ2-5; abundance: .; v_gene: TRBV11-1; d_gene: .; CDR3aa: CASSLAWETQYF; CDR3nt: TGTGCCAGCAGCTTAGCCTGGGAGACCCAGTACTTC
j_gene: TRBJ1-3; abundance: .; v_gene: TRBV5-1; d_gene: TRBD1; CDR3aa: CASSLAQGATGNTIYF; CDR3nt: TGCGCCAGCAGCTTGGCTCAGGGGGCGACTGGAAACACCATATATTTT
j_gene: TRBJ2-5; abundance: once; v_gene: TRBV19; d_gene: TRBD1; CDR3aa: CASSPGTGEETQYF; CDR3nt: TGTGCCAGTAGCCCTGGGACAGGCGAAGAGACCCAGTACTTC
j_gene: TRBJ2-2; abundance: .; v_gene: TRBV15; d_gene: .; CDR3aa: CATSRDPGTANTGELFF; CDR3nt: TGTGCCACCAGCAGAGACCCCGGGACTGCGAACACCGGGGAGCTGTTTTTT
j_gene: TRBJ2-7; abundance: .; v_gene: TRBV5-4; d_gene: TRBD1; CDR3aa: CASSLGASGGGYEQYF; CDR3nt: TGTGCCAGCAGCTTGGGAGCGTCAGGGGGCGGCTACGAGCAGTACTTC
j_gene: TRBJ2-3; abundance: .; v_gene: TRBV11-2; d_gene: .; CDR3aa: CASSLTGPYTDTQYF; CDR3nt: TGTGCCAGCAGCTTAACTGGGCCCTACACAGATACGCAGTATTTT
j_gene: TRBJ1-2; abundance: .; v_gene: TRBV28; d_gene: .; CDR3aa: CASNRPSSLGYTF; CDR3nt: TGTGCCAGCAACAGGCCGTCGAGTTTAGGCTACACCTTC
j_gene: TRBJ1-3; abundance: .; v_gene: TRBV6-6; d_gene: .; CDR3aa: CASSQEGTGNTIYF; CDR3nt: TGTGCCAGCAGTCAGGAGGGTACTGGAAACACCATATATTTT
j_gene: TRBJ2-7; abundance: once; v_gene: TRBV4-3; d_gene: .; CDR3aa: CASSLARGGTYEQYF; CDR3nt: TGCGCCAGCAGCCTGGCTCGTGGTGGCACCTACGAGCAGTACTTC
j_gene: TRBJ2-2; abundance: .; v_gene: TRBV10-3; d_gene: TRBD1; CDR3aa: CAISEGRGRPGELFF; CDR3nt: TGTGCCATCAGTGAAGGCAGGGGGCGTCCCGGGGAGCTGTTTTTT
j_gene: TRBJ1-6; abundance: .; v_gene: TRBV21-1; d_gene: .; CDR3aa: CASSRGQSVSRSYNSPLHF; CDR3nt: TGTGCCAGCAGCAGGGGGCAGTCGGTCTCCCGCTCCTATAATTCACCCCTCCACTTT
j_gene: TRBJ1-6; abundance: .; v_gene: TRBV23-1; d_gene: .; CDR3aa: CASSPSGVNSPLHF; CDR3nt: TGCGCCAGCAGTCCCTCCGGGGTGAATTCACCCCTCCACTTT
j_gene: TRBJ2-5; abundance: .; v_gene: TRBV7-2; d_gene: TRBD1; CDR3aa: CASSLALGQGGETQYF; CDR3nt: TGTGCCAGCAGCTTAGCTCTGGGACAGGGGGGGGAGACCCAGTACTTC
j_gene: TRBJ2-5; abundance: once; v_gene: TRBV7-2; d_gene: .; CDR3aa: CASSLGGRETQYF; CDR3nt: TGTGCCAGCAGCTTAGGGGGTAGGGAGACCCAGTACTTC
j_gene: TRBJ1-2; abundance: .; v_gene: TRBV7-2; d_gene: TRBD1; CDR3aa: CASSLVPDRGSYGYTF; CDR3nt: TGTGCCAGCAGCTTAGTTCCTGACAGGGGCTCCTATGGCTACACCTTC
j_gene: TRBJ1-2; abundance: once; v_gene: TRBV28; d_gene: TRBD1; CDR3aa: CASSRGDYGYTF; CDR3nt: TGTGCCAGCAGCAGGGGGGACTATGGCTACACCTTC
j_gene: TRBJ1-5; abundance: .; v_gene: TRBV30; d_gene: TRBD1; CDR3aa: CAWDRGSNQPQHF; CDR3nt: TGTGCCTGGGACAGGGGAAGCAATCAGCCCCAGCATTTT
j_gene: TRBJ2-3; abundance: once; v_gene: TRBV7-9; d_gene: TRBD2; CDR3aa: CASSLALAGDHGGDTQYF; CDR3nt: TGTGCCAGCAGCTTAGCCCTAGCGGGTGACCATGGGGGAGATACGCAGTATTTT